Below, 28 T cell receptor beta chains from the same sample are listed, as sequenced in a study of blood T cell repertoires in COVID-19. Data came from immunoSEQ multiplex PCR; TCRdb stores just in-frame clones and leaves some out. The sample lists roughly 250,000 clones, more than 80% seen once, with less than 0.9% in the top ten. Sequencing was done on a sample of PBMCs or T cells enriched from blood (not recorded which). These receptor sequences come from a man between 45 and 60 years old who had been exposed to COVID-19.

The table lists this clone with many counts. V usage is TRBV12-3 or TRBV12-4 and J usage is TRBJ1-2, with 7 bases that match TRBD1. The length of the CDR3 is 13 residues. Losses at the gene ends were 7 bases for V and 7 bases for J; bases not matched to a gene: 9. This CDR3 reads CASTRQGYRGYTF. The CDR3 coding sequence is TGTGCCAGCACCCGACAGGGATATCGTGGCTACACCTTC.

CDR3 bases: TGCGCCAGCAGCTTGGCCAACCGACAGGGAAACGCTGAAGCTTTCTTT. This encodes CASSLANRQGNAEAFF. The rearrangement uses TRBV5-1 and TRBJ1-1, with 7 bases identical to TRBD1. The CDR3 totals 16 residues. The germline V gene has CDR1 SGHRS and CDR2 YFSETQ. With 0 bases clipped from V and 6 bases from J, the junction kept 11 bases outside the gene matches.

The gene calls are TRBV29-1 and TRBJ2-2, with D maybe TRBD2 (6 bases). This CDR3 region has 14 residues. Germline V gives CDR1 SQVTM, CDR2 ANQGSEA. Trimming removed 2 bases from V and 8 bases from J, with 15 bases in between. Here the CDR3 DNA reads TGCAGCGTTGAATTTGGGGCCGGAGGGGGGGAGCTGTTTTTT. Protein product: CSVEFGAGGGELFF.

The rearrangement links TRBV19 to TRBJ1-4; 9 bases map to TRBD1. The germline gives CDR1 LNHDA, CDR2 SQIVND (reference sequence). The CDR3 is 16 residues long. V lost 5 bases and J lost 7; bases outside the gene matches: 11. The CDR3 loop reads CASSYLSGTGSEKLFF. For the CDR3, the DNA is TGTGCCAGTAGTTACCTGTCCGGGACAGGGAGTGAAAAACTGTTTTTT.

The chain recombines TRBV23-1 with TRBJ2-7, with a possible D match to TRBD2 (6 bases). TRBV23-1 is known as an ORF, though its function is uncertain. V was cut by 4 bases and J by 4 bases, with 14 bases left in between. The CDR3 is made up of 14 amino acids. The CDR3 sequence: CASSPTGTGYEQYV. The CDR3 DNA is TGCGCCAGCAGTCCCACCGGGACTGGATACGAGCAGTACGTC.

In DNA form, the CDR3 reads TGCGCCAGCAGCTTGAACGTAGCGGGAGCCACAGATACGCAGTATTTT. Its translation: CASSLNVAGATDTQYF. V usage is TRBV5-1 and J usage is TRBJ2-3; the match to TRBD2 covers 9 bases. The CDR3 length is 16 residues. From germline, CDR1 is SGHRS and CDR2 YFSETQ. V lost 1 base, J lost 2 bases, and 5 bases stayed unmatched.

The V call is TRBV11-3, the J call TRBJ1-1; D remains unclear. Germline V gene data show CDR1 as SGHNT and CDR2 as YENEEA. The CDR3 loop spans 13 amino acids. V was clipped by 5 bases and J by 6 bases, with 13 bases between them. CDR3 coding DNA: TGTGCCAGCAGCCCGCGGACTGGGGCTGAAGCTTTCTTT. Protein sequence: CASSPRTGAEAFF.

The chain has TRBV7-9 and TRBJ2-7, with unresolved D. This CDR3 comprises 14 residues. Germline V gives CDR1 SEHNR, CDR2 FQNEAQ (reference sequence). Between the trimmed V and J ends, which lost 2 bases and 1 base, there was a span of 9 bases. CDR3 DNA sequence: TGTGCCAGCAGCTTAATCGCGCGATCCTACGAGCAGTACTTC. This sequence encodes CASSLIARSYEQYF.

The chain is built from TRBV18 and TRBJ2-3, with 8 bases matching TRBD2. The V segment lost 1 base and the J segment 2 bases; nucleotides outside the gene matches: 5. Germline values: CDR1 KGHSH, CDR2 LQKENI. CDR3 size: 16 residues. The CDR3 nucleotides are TGTGCCAGCTCACCACTTACTAGCGGATACACAGATACGCAGTATTTT. This encodes CASSPLTSGYTDTQYF.

The J gene is TRBJ2-2, the V gene TRBV10-3, with 8 bases that match TRBD2. After removal of 8 bases from V and 0 bases from J, the junction contained 5 bases not matched to a gene. Germline CDR1 ENHRY, CDR2 SYGVKD. The CDR3 runs 15 residues. As DNA, the CDR3 is TGTGCCATCTCTCAGCGGGGGCCGAACACCGGGGAGCTGTTTTTT. This gives the protein CAISQRGPNTGELFF.

This clone has just one count. Other DNA sequences in this sample translate to the same CDR3. The CDR3 here is CASSLGRNQPQHF. The DNA of the CDR3 is TGTGCCAGCAGTTTGGGCCGCAATCAGCCCCAGCATTTT. The chain joins TRBV27 to TRBJ1-5, with D unresolved. There are 13 residues in the CDR3. Looked up from germline, CDR1 is MNHEY and CDR2 is SMNVEV (reference sequence). The germline V and J ends were trimmed by 3 bases and 2 bases, with 5 bases remaining between them.

V and J are TRBV11-2 and TRBJ2-4; 8 bases are a match to TRBD2. CDR3 length equals 15 residues. The ends lost 5 bases at V and 7 bases at J; junction bases unmatched: 10. The germline V gene encodes CDR1 SGHAT and CDR2 FQNNGV. Written as DNA, the CDR3 is TGTGCCAGCAGCGAGGGGACTAGTTGGTTTAACATTCAGTACTTC. This sequence encodes CASSEGTSWFNIQYF.

The chain couples TRBV5-1 to TRBJ1-5; 8 bases are a match to TRBD1. Germline V gene sequence: CDR1 SGHRS, CDR2 YFSETQ. V was clipped by 4 bases and J by 0 bases; unmatched bases: 6. CDR3 size: 16 residues. The CDR3 region is CASSTDGQGSNQPQHF. In DNA form, the CDR3 reads TGCGCCAGCAGCACCGACGGACAGGGTAGCAATCAGCCCCAGCATTTT.

This clone has only a few counts. The J gene is TRBJ1-1, the V gene TRBV9; D unclear. The CDR3 sequence is 14 residues long. V dropped 3 bases and J dropped 2 bases, with 11 bases sitting between them. Germline loops: CDR1 SGDLS, CDR2 YYNGEE. Here the CDR3 DNA reads TGTGCCAGCAGCGCGAGCCAAAGAAACACTGAAGCTTTCTTT. Its protein product is CASSASQRNTEAFF.

This clone has only a few counts. The gene calls are TRBV3-1 (or the pseudogene TRBV3-2) and TRBJ1-1; weak D call: TRBD1 (6 bases). The CDR3 is 12 residues long. The V gene lost 0 bases and the J gene lost 10 bases, with 9 bases spanning the gap. The germline V gene has CDR1 LGHDT and CDR2 YNNKEL (reference sequence). The CDR3 loop reads CASSQDGRGAFF. The CDR3 bases are TGTGCCAGCAGCCAAGATGGCAGGGGAGCTTTCTTT.

This chain uses TRBV28 with TRBJ1-4; D is undetermined. From germline, CDR1 is MDHEN and CDR2 SYDVKM. The CDR3 is made up of 13 amino acids. The V end lost 10 bases, the J end lost 0 bases, and 9 bases lay between the germline ends. The CDR3 bases are TGTGCCACCAAATTTTCAACTAATGAAAAACTGTTTTTT. This translates into CATKFSTNEKLFF.

The chain couples TRBV27 to TRBJ1-6, with D unclear. The CDR3 runs to 15 residues. With 2 bases removed from V and 4 bases from J, the gap between germline ends came to 9 bases. Germline V gene sequence: CDR1 MNHEY, CDR2 SMNVEV (reference sequence). The CDR3 is CASSLNSQYNSPLHF. The CDR3 DNA reads as TGTGCCAGCAGTTTAAATTCCCAATATAATTCACCCCTCCACTTT.

The chain recombines TRBV12-3 or TRBV12-4 with TRBJ1-2; D call uncertain. V lost 1 base to trimming and J lost 8 bases, with 11 bases between them. The CDR3 extends over 13 amino acids. The CDR3 spells CASSLGLYRGYTF. CDR3 DNA sequence: TGTGCCAGCAGTTTAGGGTTATACCGGGGCTACACCTTC.

This rearrangement joins TRBV27 to TRBJ1-4; TRBD1 matches 10 bases. The CDR3 has 16 residues. The V gene end was trimmed by 8 bases and the J gene end by 0 bases; junction bases not matched to a gene: 6. Germline V CDR1 and CDR2: MNHEY, SMNVEV (reference sequence). This CDR3 is CASRDRGSATNEKLFF. The CDR3 nucleotides read TGTGCCAGCCGGGACAGGGGATCCGCAACTAATGAAAAACTGTTTTTT.

This CDR3 is CASSVEGDSYNEQFF. Here the CDR3 DNA reads TGTGCCAGCAGCGTAGAGGGGGACAGCTACAATGAGCAGTTCTTC. The chain is built from TRBV9 and TRBJ2-1; 7 nucleotides agree with TRBD1. The CDR3 spans 15 residues. Germline assignment: CDR1 SGDLS and CDR2 YYNGEE. V was clipped by 0 bases and J by 3 bases; unmatched bases: 3.

This clone was detected only once. The chain carries TRBV7-9 and TRBJ1-2; the D is unclear. Germline V CDR1 and CDR2: SEHNR, FQNEAQ (reference sequence). The CDR3 loop spans 10 amino acids. The V end lost 5 bases, the J end lost 7 bases, and 5 bases lay between the germline ends. CDR3 DNA sequence: TGTGCCAGCAGCCCATCTGGCTACACCTTC. Its protein product is CASSPSGYTF. Complete variable domain (other parts from reference TRBV7-9 and TRBJ1-2): DTGVSQNPRHKITKRGQNVTFRCDPISEHNRLYWYRQTLGQGPEFLTYFQNEAQLEKSRLLSDRFSAERPKGSFSTLEIQRTEQGDSAMYLCASSPSGYTFGSGTRLTVV.

The rearrangement links TRBV18 to TRBJ1-1; 10 bases match TRBD1. V dropped 6 bases and J dropped 4; count of bases not matched to a gene: 8. The CDR3 contains 15 residues. In germline, CDR1 is KGHSH, CDR2 LQKENI. CDR3 amino acids: CASSLGQGYGTEAFF. The CDR3 nucleotides read TGTGCCAGCTCCCTGGGACAGGGGTATGGCACTGAAGCTTTCTTT.

The chain employs TRBV18 and TRBJ2-3; tentative D call: TRBD1 (5 bases). V was pared by 2 bases and J by 6 bases, with 12 bases between. The CDR3 runs to 14 residues. Germline V gene sequence: CDR1 KGHSH, CDR2 LQKENI. For the CDR3, the DNA is TGTGCCAGCTCACCAACCAGGGCTGGGGATACGCAGTATTTT. This encodes CASSPTRAGDTQYF.

The chain is built from TRBV24-1 and TRBJ2-1; 9 bases align to TRBD2. The CDR3 runs to 16 residues. Germline lookup yields CDR1 KGHDR and CDR2 SFDVKD. J was trimmed by 2 bases and V by 4 bases; bases with no gene match: 5. The CDR3 bases are TGTGCCACCAGTGACATTAGCGGGGGTCCCTACAATGAGCAGTTCTTC. Amino acids: CATSDISGGPYNEQFF.

In this sample, this clone turned up once. This sequence joins TRBV27 and TRBJ1-5; a weak D match, TRBD1 (5 bases). CDR3 length equals 18 residues. The V end lost 4 bases, the J end lost 4 bases, and 23 bases lay between the germline ends. Germline V gene data show CDR1 as MNHEY and CDR2 as SMNVEV (reference sequence). CDR3 sequence (DNA): TGTGCCAGCAGTTCCCTAATTGGACAACAACCAACTAATCAGCCCCAGCATTTT. Amino acid sequence: CASSSLIGQQPTNQPQHF.

This chain uses TRBV3-1 (or the pseudogene TRBV3-2) with TRBJ1-2; 8 nucleotides agree with TRBD1. This CDR3 has 15 residues. V was pared by 1 base and J by 3 bases, with 4 bases of the junction left unmatched. From germline, CDR1 is LGHDT and CDR2 YNNKEL (reference sequence). The DNA for the CDR3 is TGTGCCAGCAGCCAAGTTTTGACAGGGGACTATGGCTACACCTTC. It encodes CASSQVLTGDYGYTF.

The chain carries TRBV5-6 and TRBJ2-1, with 9 bases fitting TRBD1. Germline CDR1 reads SGHDT; CDR2 reads YYEEEE. This CDR3 has 16 residues. The J segment lost 5 bases and the V segment lost 0 bases, leaving 6 bases of the junction unmatched. This chain's CDR3 is CASSLVWTGVNNEQFF. The CDR3 nucleotides are TGTGCCAGCAGCTTGGTGTGGACAGGGGTGAACAATGAGCAGTTCTTC.

The chain couples TRBV27 to TRBJ1-2; 7 bases align to TRBD1. The ends lost 5 bases at V and 0 bases at J; junction bases unmatched: 3. The CDR3 contains 14 residues. Germline V gene sequence: CDR1 MNHEY, CDR2 SMNVEV (reference sequence). CDR3 coding DNA: TGTGCCAGCAGTCGCCAGGGGGCTAACTATGGCTACACCTTC. Its protein is CASSRQGANYGYTF.